These T cell receptor beta chains were read from a single sample in a study of OX40 agonist ivuxolimab in advanced cancers. Sequenced by immunoSEQ multiplex PCR; TCRdb stores in-frame clones only, minus some. The table lists 90,000 or so clones, around nine tenths of them singletons. This material consisted of CD4+ or CD8+ T cells sorted from blood, taken in a trial of the OX40 agonist ivuxolimab. These receptors all stem from an adult with an advanced solid tumor such as melanoma, head and neck, liver or kidney cancer. Each CDR3 is given with its conserved first and last residue. D genes are given only for firm matches. Clone sizes are given selectively: once, few, many, or a class where the clone is expanded.

abundance	d_gene	j_gene	v_gene	CDR3aa	CDR3nt
.	.	TRBJ1-3	TRBV4-1	CASSQDQAGRNTIYF	TGCGCCAGCAGCCAAGATCAAGCAGGGAGAAACACCATATATTTT
.	.	TRBJ1-1	TRBV5-1	CASSLTLGGTEAFF	TGCGCCAGCAGCTTGACCTTGGGAGGGACTGAAGCTTTCTTT
few	.	TRBJ1-5	TRBV9	CASSGVGHNQPQHF	TGTGCCAGCAGCGGAGTTGGACACAATCAGCCCCAGCATTTT
.	.	TRBJ2-3	TRBV7-2	CASSLSGIDTQYF	TGTGCCAGCAGCTTATCGGGGATAGATACGCAGTATTTT
once	.	TRBJ2-5	TRBV5-6	CASSSFGGARETQYF	TGTGCCAGCAGCTCCTTTGGGGGGGCGCGGGAGACCCAGTACTTC
.	TRBD2	TRBJ2-3	TRBV15	CATSRDPAGVTDTQYF	TGTGCCACCAGCAGAGACCCAGCGGGGGTCACAGATACGCAGTATTTT
.	.	TRBJ2-5	TRBV7-9	CASSLRSWYQETQYF	TGTGCCAGCAGCTTACGGTCCTGGTACCAAGAGACCCAGTACTTC
.	.	TRBJ2-7	TRBV7-2	CASSPLFTGAHEQYF	TGTGCCAGCAGCCCCCTCTTCACGGGAGCCCACGAGCAGTACTTC
few	.	TRBJ1-2	TRBV7-9	CASSQTSHLSGYTF	TGTGCCAGCAGCCAAACCTCCCACCTGTCCGGCTACACCTTC
.	TRBD1	TRBJ1-5	TRBV6-6	CASSRGTGGDQPQHF	TGTGCCAGCAGTAGGGGGACAGGGGGAGATCAGCCCCAGCATTTT
.	TRBD1	TRBJ1-5	TRBV18	CASSSRQGSNQPQHF	TGTGCCAGCTCATCTCGACAGGGGAGCAATCAGCCCCAGCATTTT
.	.	TRBJ2-7	TRBV13	CASTPRGSPSEQYF	TGTGCCAGCACCCCCCGGGGTAGCCCAAGCGAGCAGTACTTC
.	TRBD1	TRBJ1-1	TRBV30	CAWSTRGRTEAFF	TGTGCCTGGAGTACCAGGGGGCGGACTGAAGCTTTCTTT
.	TRBD1	TRBJ2-7	TRBV7-2	CASSLRTGGHYEQYF	TGTGCCAGCAGCTTACGAACAGGGGGCCACTACGAGCAGTACTTC
few	.	TRBJ1-3	TRBV5-1	CASSLGRESLGNTIYF	TGCGCCAGCAGCTTGGGAAGGGAATCTCTAGGCAACACCATATATTTT
.	.	TRBJ1-2	TRBV5-4	CASSLPPANYGYTF	TGTGCCAGCAGCTTGCCACCAGCTAACTATGGCTACACCTTC
.	.	TRBJ1-6	TRBV7-9	CASSLEGSGSPLHF	TGTGCCAGCAGCTTAGAGGGGAGCGGATCACCCCTCCACTTT
few	TRBD2	TRBJ2-3	TRBV10-1	CASSESAGGLTDTQYF	TGCGCCAGCAGTGAGTCGGCGGGGGGGCTCACAGATACGCAGTATTTT
.	.	TRBJ2-1	TRBV5-4	CASSSGANPFHEQFF	TGTGCCAGCAGCTCCGGGGCTAACCCATTCCATGAGCAGTTCTTC
.	.	TRBJ2-7	TRBV19	CASNTLTGTPSEQYF	TGTGCCAGTAATACCCTCACCGGGACACCGAGCGAGCAGTACTTC
.	.	TRBJ2-7	TRBV5-1	CASSRGSPDARQYF	TGCGCCAGCAGCCGGGGTTCGCCGGACGCGAGGCAGTACTTC
.	.	TRBJ2-3	TRBV7-2	CASSLVPGGVDTQYF	TGTGCCAGCAGCTTAGTTCCGGGCGGTGTAGATACGCAGTATTTT
.	.	TRBJ1-3	TRBV5-1	CASSLDGVNTIYF	TGCGCCAGCAGCTTGGATGGGGTAAACACCATATATTTT
.	TRBD1	TRBJ1-1	TRBV7-2	CASSLGGQGVTEAFF	TGTGCCAGCAGCTTAGGCGGGCAGGGGGTGACTGAAGCTTTCTTT